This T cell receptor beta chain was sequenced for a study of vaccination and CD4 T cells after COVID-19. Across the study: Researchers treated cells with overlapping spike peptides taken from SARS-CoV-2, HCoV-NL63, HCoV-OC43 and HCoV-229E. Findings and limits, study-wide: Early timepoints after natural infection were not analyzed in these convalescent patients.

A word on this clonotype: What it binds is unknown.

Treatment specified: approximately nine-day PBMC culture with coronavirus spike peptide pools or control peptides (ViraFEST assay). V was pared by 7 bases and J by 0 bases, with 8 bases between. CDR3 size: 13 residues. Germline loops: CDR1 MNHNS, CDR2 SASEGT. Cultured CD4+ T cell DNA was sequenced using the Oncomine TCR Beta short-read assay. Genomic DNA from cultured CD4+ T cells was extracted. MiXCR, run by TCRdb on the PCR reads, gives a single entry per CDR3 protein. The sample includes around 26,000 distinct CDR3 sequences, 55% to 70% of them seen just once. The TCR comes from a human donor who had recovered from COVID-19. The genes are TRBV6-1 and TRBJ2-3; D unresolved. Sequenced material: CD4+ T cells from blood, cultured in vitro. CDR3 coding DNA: TGTGCCAGCAATACAGCCAGCACAGATACGCAGTATTTT. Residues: CASNTASTDTQYF.